One and the same sample provided the 17 T cell receptor beta chains below, sequenced in a study of T-cell reconstitution after alpha-beta-depleted transplantation in children (dated by TCRdb to the mid-2010s). Library method: PCR. TCRdb records Illumina HiSeq 2500 as the sequencer. TCR library preparation used molecular barcoding, with unique molecular identifiers applied to normalize quantification of the TCRbeta repertoire. TCRdb itself trimmed the public reads at Q25 with fastp, ran MiXCR and retained productive beta chains. Each entry is one CDR3 protein sequence, shown with its most common DNA and genes. Present in this sample are about a million distinct CDR3 sequences, roughly 31% of which were seen just once. Of the sample, roughly 30% is held by the ten largest clones. The treatment or condition label of this sample denotes: allogeneic hematopoietic cell transplantation with graft depleted of TCRalphabeta T cells and CD19 B cells.

The input for sequencing was PBMCs, mostly from graft donor cells, taken 360 days after TCRalphabeta/CD19-depleted stem cell transplant. The receptors shown here come from a boy under two years old who had a stem cell transplant for SCID, so the T cells may come from the graft donor.

The J gene is TRBJ2-3, the V gene TRBV9; a possible D gene is TRBD2 (6 bases). The V end lost 2 bases, the J end lost 6 bases, and 16 bases lay between the germline ends. The CDR3 sequence is 15 residues long. Germline V lookup: CDR1 SGDLS, CDR2 YYNGEE. The CDR3 protein is CASSVFGGNTDTQYF. DNA for the CDR3: TGTGCCAGCAGCGTTTTCGGGGGTAACACGGATACGCAGTATTTT.

The gene calls are TRBV7-3 and TRBJ2-7; 9 nucleotides agree with TRBD1. Per germline, CDR1 SGHTA and CDR2 FQGTGA. This CDR3 spans 15 amino acids. The V gene end was trimmed by 2 bases and the J gene end by 5 bases; junction bases not matched to a gene: 7. This CDR3 reads CASSLVGQGNHEQYF. For the CDR3, the DNA is TGTGCCAGCAGCTTAGTGGGACAGGGCAACCACGAGCAGTACTTC.

The chain employs TRBV5-1 and TRBJ2-7, with 7 bases aligning to TRBD2. CDR3 size: 14 residues. Trimming at V came to 7 bases and at J to 6 bases, leaving 13 bases not matched to a gene. Germline V gene lookup returns CDR1 SGHRS and CDR2 YFSETQ. The CDR3: CASQQGSREAEQYF. CDR3 coding DNA: TGCGCCAGCCAGCAGGGCAGCCGGGAGGCCGAGCAGTACTTC.

The rearrangement uses TRBV11-2 and TRBJ2-1; a weak D match, TRBD1 (6 bases). V was shortened by 5 bases and J by 7 bases, with 21 bases between the two germline ends. Looked up from germline, CDR1 is SGHAT and CDR2 is FQNNGV. This CDR3 comprises 16 residues. CDR3 sequence reads: CASSPTRTLGGNEQFF. The CDR3 nucleotides read TGTGCCAGCAGCCCCACTCGGACTCTAGGGGGTAATGAGCAGTTCTTC.

CDR3 amino acids: CSVDRTGRWGTDTQYF. DNA for the CDR3: TGCAGCGTTGACCGGACAGGGCGGTGGGGCACAGATACGCAGTATTTT. V and J are TRBV29-1 and TRBJ2-3; the match to TRBD1 covers 8 bases. Trimming cost V 3 bases and J 1 base; bases outside gene matches: 9. CDR1 and CDR2 (germline): SQVTM, ANQGSEA. The CDR3 covers 16 residues.

V usage is TRBV12-3 or TRBV12-4 and J usage is TRBJ1-2, with no clear D. Trimming left V 4 bases short and J 1 base short, with 13 bases between. This CDR3 has 15 residues. Here the CDR3 DNA reads TGTGCCAGCAGTTCCCTTACGCAGGTTAACTATGGCTACACCTTC. It codes for CASSSLTQVNYGYTF.

This clonotype was recorded a few times. The chain uses TRBV12-3 or TRBV12-4 and TRBJ2-3; 9 positions match TRBD1. Losses at the gene ends were 5 bases for V and 4 bases for J; bases not matched to a gene: 10. The CDR3 consists of 16 residues. In nucleotides, the CDR3 is TGTGCCAGCAGTACCTTGACAGGGGGGGGGCCAGATACGCAGTATTTT. It yields the protein CASSTLTGGGPDTQYF.

This chain links TRBV20-1 with TRBJ2-1; D is perhaps TRBD1 or TRBD2 (5 bases each). This CDR3 spans 13 amino acids. With 0 bases removed from V and 10 bases from J, the gap between germline ends came to 13 bases. The germline gives CDR1 DFQATT, CDR2 SNEGSKA (reference sequence). The CDR3 spells CSARDHRDDEQFF. The DNA for the CDR3 is TGCAGTGCTAGAGATCATAGGGACGACGAGCAGTTCTTC.

The V and J genes are TRBV28 and TRBJ1-5; D ambiguous. The CDR3 runs 15 residues. Trimming took off 5 bases at V and 2 bases at J, with 13 bases between the two ends. Germline V gene data show CDR1 as MDHEN and CDR2 as SYDVKM. The CDR3 bases are TGTGCCAGCAGTGGTTTGGCCGGGGGCAATCAGCCCCAGCATTTT. Residues: CASSGLAGGNQPQHF. Drawing the rest from reference TRBV28 and TRBJ1-5, the complete variable domain is DVKVTQSSRYLVKRTGEKVFLECVQDMDHENMFWYRQDPGLGLRLIYFSYDVKMKEKGDIPEGYSVSREKKERFSLILESASTNQTSMYLCASSGLAGGNQPQHFGDGTRLSIL.

The gene calls are TRBV12-3 or TRBV12-4 and TRBJ2-5; possible D gene TRBD1, 5 bases. This CDR3 is 14 amino acids long. Trimming stripped 8 bases from V and 4 bases from J, with 17 bases between. As DNA, the CDR3 is TGTGCCAGCGCGAAGGGCAGGGTAGGAGAGACCCAGTACTTC. This sequence encodes CASAKGRVGETQYF.

This clonotype turned up a few times. The chain recombines TRBV20-1 with TRBJ1-2; D may be TRBD1 (6 bases). V shed 2 bases and J shed 5 bases, with 15 bases lying between them. Germline loops: CDR1 DFQATT, CDR2 SNEGSKA (reference sequence). The length of the CDR3 is 14 residues. The DNA for the CDR3 is TGCAGTGCTAGAAGGGGGGCCGGCGGGTATGGCTACACCTTC. This gives the protein CSARRGAGGYGYTF.

This clonotype has just a few counts. The rearrangement links TRBV12-3 or TRBV12-4 to TRBJ2-3, with 10 bases aligning to TRBD2. The J segment lost 2 bases and the V segment lost 7 bases, leaving 6 bases of the junction unmatched. The CDR3 covers 15 residues. The CDR3 region has the DNA TGTGCCAGCACCTTGACTAGCGGGTTCACAGATACGCAGTATTTT. This codes for CASTLTSGFTDTQYF.

The rearrangement joins TRBV10-3 to TRBJ2-2; D gene uncertain. The CDR3 has 13 amino acids. Germline CDR1 and CDR2: ENHRY and SYGVKD. The V and J ends lost 6 bases and 2 bases respectively, with 7 bases between them. CDR3 bases: TGTGCCATCAGCGGACCTAACACCGGGGAGCTGTTTTTT. Translating it yields CAISGPNTGELFF.

This clonotype was observed once. The genes are TRBV20-1 and TRBJ2-1; D not certain. The CDR3 consists of 14 residues. V gave up 6 bases and J gave up 7 bases, with 19 bases separating them. Germline V CDR1 and CDR2: DFQATT, SNEGSKA (reference sequence). The CDR3 protein is CSAGLRWAGNEQFF. The DNA of the CDR3 is TGCAGTGCCGGGTTGCGTTGGGCCGGGAATGAGCAGTTCTTC.

The genes are TRBV28 and TRBJ2-7; possibly TRBD2 for D (7 bases). This CDR3 has 16 amino acids. Germline CDR1 and CDR2: MDHEN and SYDVKM. Trimming left V 3 bases short and J 7 bases short, with 22 bases between. CDR3 nucleotide sequence: TGTGCCAGCAGTTTGGGAGGGGGTCCCAATCCCTGGGAGCAGTACTTC. Translated, it gives CASSLGGGPNPWEQYF.

This clonotype was found a few times. The gene calls are TRBV5-1 and TRBJ1-2; D remains unclear. In germline, CDR1 is SGHRS, CDR2 YFSETQ. This CDR3 comprises 13 residues. Trimming left V 0 bases short and J 1 base short, with 4 bases between. CDR3 amino acids: CASSLENNYGYTF. The CDR3 region has the DNA TGCGCCAGCAGCTTGGAGAATAACTATGGCTACACCTTC. Full variable domain (rest looked up from reference TRBV5-1 and TRBJ1-2): KAGVTQTPRYLIKTRGQQVTLSCSPISGHRSVSWYQQTPGQGLQFLFEYFSETQRNKGNFPGRFSGRQFSNSRSEMNVSTLELGDSALYLCASSLENNYGYTFGSGTRLTVV.

This clonotype has a handful of counts. This chain links TRBV5-1 with TRBJ2-5, with TRBD1 identical over 7 bases. V was pared by 0 bases and J by 2 bases, with 4 bases of the junction left unmatched. Germline CDR1 SGHRS, CDR2 YFSETQ. The CDR3 runs to 15 residues. The chain's CDR3 is CASSLVRQGQETQYF. The CDR3 DNA reads TGCGCCAGCAGCTTGGTTAGACAGGGACAAGAGACCCAGTACTTC.